This T cell receptor beta chain came from a study of yellow fever vaccine responses in identical twins. General study results and limits: Twins reportedly had a vaccine T cell response that seemed partly convergent, partly personalized.

TCRdb re-called the RT-PCR reads through MiXCR, storing one row per CDR3 protein. This table holds about 34,000 distinct CDR3 sequences, about 61% found once. Details on this clonotype: The antigen is undetermined.

The length of the CDR3 is 15 residues. Germline lookup yields CDR1 SQVTM and CDR2 ANQGSEA. The ends lost 5 bases at V and 0 bases at J; junction bases unmatched: 4. Sequences were derived from T cells from blood (PBMCs), unsorted or a sorted subset (not recorded which), sampled before or after yellow fever vaccination (not recorded which). This chain links TRBV29-1 with TRBJ2-2, with 9 bases fitting TRBD1. This clonotype originated in a woman aged 18-35 years who received the yellow fever vaccine. CDR3 bases: TGCAGCGTTCTCCGGACAGGGGCGAACACCGGGGAGCTGTTTTTT. Translation: CSVLRTGANTGELFF.